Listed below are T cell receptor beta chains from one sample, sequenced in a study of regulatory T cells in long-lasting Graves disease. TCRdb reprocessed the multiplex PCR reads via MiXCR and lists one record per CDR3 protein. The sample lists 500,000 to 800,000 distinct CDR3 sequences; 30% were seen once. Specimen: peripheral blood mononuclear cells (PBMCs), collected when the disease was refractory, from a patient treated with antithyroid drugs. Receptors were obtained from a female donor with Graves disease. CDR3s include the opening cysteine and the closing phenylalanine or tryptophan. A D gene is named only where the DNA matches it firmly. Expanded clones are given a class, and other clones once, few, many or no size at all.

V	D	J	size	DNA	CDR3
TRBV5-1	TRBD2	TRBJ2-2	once	TGCGCCAGCAGCTTGATACTAGCGGGACCTACCGGGGAGCTGTTTTTT	CASSLILAGPTGELFF
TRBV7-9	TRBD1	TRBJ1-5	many	TGTGCCAGCAGCTTGACAGGGTACAATCAGCCCCAGCATTTT	CASSLTGYNQPQHF
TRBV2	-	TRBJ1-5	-	TGTGCCAGCACACGGCGGGGGCGCGGGAGCAATCAGCCCCAGCATTTT	CASTRRGRGSNQPQHF
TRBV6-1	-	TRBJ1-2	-	TGTGCCAGCAGTGACGGGTCAAGCTACACCTTC	CASSDGSSYTF
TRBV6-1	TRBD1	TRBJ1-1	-	TGTGCCAGCAGGGGGGGTCAGGGGGCTGAAGCTTTCTTT	CASRGGQGAEAFF
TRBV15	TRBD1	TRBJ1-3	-	TGTGCCACCAGCATGGACAGGGTCTCTGGAAACACCATATATTTT	CATSMDRVSGNTIYF
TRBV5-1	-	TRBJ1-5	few	TGCGCCAGCAGCTTGGAGGGACGAACGGGTCAGCCCCAGCATTTT	CASSLEGRTGQPQHF
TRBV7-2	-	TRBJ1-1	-	TGTGCCAGCAGCTTAGTACAGCCGTTCGTCGGTTTGACTGAAGCTTTCTTT	CASSLVQPFVGLTEAFF
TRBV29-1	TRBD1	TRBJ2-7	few	TGCAGCGTTGATGTGGGACAGTCCTACGAGCAGTACTTC	CSVDVGQSYEQYF
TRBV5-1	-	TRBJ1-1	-	TGCGCCAGCAGCTACGGACCACTGGGGGACACTGAAGCTTTCTTT	CASSYGPLGDTEAFF
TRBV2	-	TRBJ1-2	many	TGTGCCAGCAGTGAGAGGCAGGGTTGGGAAGGCTATGGCTACACCTTC	CASSERQGWEGYGYTF
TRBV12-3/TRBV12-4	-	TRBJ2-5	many	TGTGCCAGCCAGTTAGTAGAAGAGACCCAGTACTTC	CASQLVEETQYF
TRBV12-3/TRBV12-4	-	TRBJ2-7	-	TGTGCCAGCAGCCGAGACAGATACTACGAGCAGTACTTC	CASSRDRYYEQYF
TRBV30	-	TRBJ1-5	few	TGTGCCTGGAGTCATAGGGCGGGCAATCAGCCCCAGCATTTT	CAWSHRAGNQPQHF
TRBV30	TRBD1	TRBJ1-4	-	TGTGCCTGGGGGCCGGGACAGCATAATGAAAAACTGTTTTTT	CAWGPGQHNEKLFF
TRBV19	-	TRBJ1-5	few	TGTGCCAGTAGGATTTCGGGTATCGACAGGAGGCCATATTGGCATTTT	CASRISGIDRRPYWHF
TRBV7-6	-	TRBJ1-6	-	TGTGCCAGCAGCTTAGACCCAGTGCGTTCACCCCTCCACTTT	CASSLDPVRSPLHF
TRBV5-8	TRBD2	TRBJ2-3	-	TGTGCCAGCAGCTGGGGGACTAGCGGGGATAACACAGATACGCAGTATTTT	CASSWGTSGDNTDTQYF
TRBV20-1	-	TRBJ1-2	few	TGCAGTGCTAGAGCCGGACCCCGTGGCTACACCTTC	CSARAGPRGYTF
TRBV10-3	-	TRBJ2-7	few	TGTGCCATCAGTGAATTAGGGGTCGAGCAGTACTTC	CAISELGVEQYF
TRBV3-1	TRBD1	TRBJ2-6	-	TGTGCCAGCAGGCGGACAGGGATCGGGGCCAACGTCCTGACTTTC	CASRRTGIGANVLTF
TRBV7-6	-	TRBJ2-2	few	TGTGCCAGCAGCTTAAATAGGATTGCGCAGGACGGGAACACCGGGGAGCTGTTTTTT	CASSLNRIAQDGNTGELFF
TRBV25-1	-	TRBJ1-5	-	TGTGCCAGCAGCCCGGCAGAGGGTAGCAATCAGCCCCAGCATTTT	CASSPAEGSNQPQHF
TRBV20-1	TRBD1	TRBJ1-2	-	TGCAGTGCCCCGACAGGGCACCAGGGTGAAGATGGCTACACCTTC	CSAPTGHQGEDGYTF
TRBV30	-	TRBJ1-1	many	TGTGCCTGGGCTGGGGGACTGATGAACACTGAAGCTTTCTTT	CAWAGGLMNTEAFF
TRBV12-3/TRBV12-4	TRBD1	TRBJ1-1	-	TGTGCCAGCAGGCCGGGACAGTACACTGAAGCTTTCTTT	CASRPGQYTEAFF
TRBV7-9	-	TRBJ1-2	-	TGTGCCAGCAGCTTAGAACAGGGCACCCACACCTTC	CASSLEQGTHTF
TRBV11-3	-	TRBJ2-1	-	TGTGCCAGCAGCTTAGACTCGGGGAGGGGGCAGATCAATGAGCAGTTCTTC	CASSLDSGRGQINEQFF
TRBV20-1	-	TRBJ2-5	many	TGCAGTGCTAGTCGGACAGGTGCGGGGGAGACCCAGTACTTC	CSASRTGAGETQYF
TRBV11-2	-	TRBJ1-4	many	TGTGCCAGCAGCCCTGGGGCGGGAACAACTAATGAAAAACTGTTTTTT	CASSPGAGTTNEKLFF
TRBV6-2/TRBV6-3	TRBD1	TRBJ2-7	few	TGTGCCAGCACTTATACAGGGGGCACCACCTACGAGCAGTACTTC	CASTYTGGTTYEQYF
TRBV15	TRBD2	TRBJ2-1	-	TGTGCCACCAGCAGAGATAAACTAGCGGGAGCTCTTGGCTCCTACAATGAGCAGTTCTTC	CATSRDKLAGALGSYNEQFF
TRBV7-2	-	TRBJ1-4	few	TGTGCCAGCAGCTACCTCGGTCCGGATGAAAAACTGTTTTTT	CASSYLGPDEKLFF
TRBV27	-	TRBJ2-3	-	TGTGCCAGCAACCGGGGGGATACGCAGTATTTT	CASNRGDTQYF
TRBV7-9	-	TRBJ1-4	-	TGTGCCAGCAGCTTCAGCCAGGGAGAGGATGAAAAACTGTTTTTT	CASSFSQGEDEKLFF
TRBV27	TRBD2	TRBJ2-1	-	TGTGCCAGCAGTCGGGAGGGGACTAGCTTTAATGAGCAGTTCTTC	CASSREGTSFNEQFF
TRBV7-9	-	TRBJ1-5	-	TGTGCCAGCGCGAACACTCGCAGCAATCAGCCCCAGCATTTT	CASANTRSNQPQHF
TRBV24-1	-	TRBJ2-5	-	TGTGCCACCGACAGGGAGGGGGAGACCCAGTACTTC	CATDREGETQYF
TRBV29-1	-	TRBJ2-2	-	TGCAGCGTTGAGCGGGCCGGGGAGCTGTTTTTT	CSVERAGELFF
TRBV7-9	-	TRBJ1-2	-	TGTGCCAGCAGCTTGGACAGAAGGAACTATGGCTACACCTTC	CASSLDRRNYGYTF
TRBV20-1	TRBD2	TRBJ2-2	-	TGCAGTGCCAAGCAACCCAGGGAGGGCGGGGAGCTGTTTTTT	CSAKQPREGGELFF
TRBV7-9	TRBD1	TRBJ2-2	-	TGTGCCAGCAGCTCTAATTTAAAAAAACCCCGGGACAGGAGTAGCACCGGGGAGCTGTTTTTT	CASSSNLKKPRDRSSTGELFF
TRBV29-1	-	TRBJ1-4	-	TGCAGCGTTGAAGATCGGGTGGGGCGAAATGAAAAACTGCTTTTT	CSVEDRVGRNEKLLF
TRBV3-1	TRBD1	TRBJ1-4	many	TGTGCCAGCAGCCAGACCGGGACAGGGACTGAAAAACTGTTTTTT	CASSQTGTGTEKLFF
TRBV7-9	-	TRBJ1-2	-	TGTGCCAGCAGCTTAGCCGCAGGCCTCGGCGGGGGCTACACCTTC	CASSLAAGLGGGYTF
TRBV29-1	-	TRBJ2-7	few	TGCAGCGTTGCGTCCGCCTCTAGCGAGCAGTACTTC	CSVASASSEQYF
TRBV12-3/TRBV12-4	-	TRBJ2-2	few	TGTGCCAGCAGCCCTAGCGCCTACACCGAGGAGCTGTTTTTT	CASSPSAYTEELFF
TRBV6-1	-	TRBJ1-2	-	TGTGCCAGCAGTGAAACGGGGGCCGACCCCTTCTATGGCTACACCTTC	CASSETGADPFYGYTF
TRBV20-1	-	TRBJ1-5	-	TGCAGTGCTGAACCTTTAGGAAATCAGCCCCAGCATTTT	CSAEPLGNQPQHF
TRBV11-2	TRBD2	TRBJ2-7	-	TGTGCCAGCAGCTTAGTGGGCGGGAGAAGGGAAGAGCAGTACTTC	CASSLVGGRREEQYF
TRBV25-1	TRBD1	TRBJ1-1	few	TGTGCCAGCAGCCCTACCGGGACAGGGCCGAACACTGAAGCTTTCTTT	CASSPTGTGPNTEAFF
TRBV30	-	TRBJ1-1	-	TGTGCCTGGAGTGTATGGGGTGAGGACACTGAAGCTTTCTTT	CAWSVWGEDTEAFF
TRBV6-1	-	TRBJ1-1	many	TGTGCCAGCAGTCACCGATTTACTGGCAGCGCGAACACTGAAGCTTTCTTT	CASSHRFTGSANTEAFF
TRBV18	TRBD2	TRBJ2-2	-	TGTGCCAGCTCACCGAGGGGTAGCGGGAGCGAAACCGGGGAGCTGTTTTTT	CASSPRGSGSETGELFF
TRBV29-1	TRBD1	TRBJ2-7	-	TGCAGCGTCCCGGACAGGCTGTTTGGGCAGTACTTC	CSVPDRLFGQYF